This T cell receptor (beta chain) is from a study of T cell responses to AZD1222 COVID-19 vaccine. Assay: immunoSEQ multiplex PCR; the TCRdb copy retains only in-frame clones and omits some. There are tens of thousands of clones in the sample; approximately 90% occur only once, and roughly 13% lies in the top ten. Notes on the study in general: The study found vaccine-associated CD4 TCRs spanning spike, dominant at 160-218 and 743-854. Increased Spike-specific TCR breadth and depth were observed after two AZD1222 doses. Only a handful of AZD1222 recipients, several in all, had baseline seropositivity. Possibly, clonal diversity was underestimated; donors were largely white British and included more females.

In the case of this clone: Its antigen is unidentified.

The CDR3 spans 15 residues. Germline-derived CDR1 and CDR2 are SGHTA and FQGNSA. V lost 4 bases and J 5 bases, leaving 12 bases between the germline ends. This chain uses TRBV7-2 with TRBJ1-6, with a possible D match to TRBD1 (5 bases). The sample here was peripheral blood, taken on day 0 of AZD1222 vaccination. This sequence originates from an adult in good health. As DNA, the CDR3 is TGTGCCAGCAGCTCCACGGGACGACATAATTCACCCCTCCACTTT. This encodes CASSSTGRHNSPLHF.